This TCR beta chain was recovered during a study of shared clonotypes between healthy human individuals. Cells designated naive CD8 were CD45RO-negative and were positively selected for CCR7, with terminally differentiated effector memory CD45RA+ cells excluded. Sequencing was performed with immunoSEQ multiplex PCR; in TCRdb, only in-frame clones are kept and a portion is missing. The sample has 1.5 million to 2.5 million clones, about 94% seen once. V dropped 6 bases and J dropped 5; count of bases not matched to a gene: 10. The CDR3 has 15 residues. The germline V gene has CDR1 MNHEY and CDR2 SVGAGI.

This TCR was sampled from a man younger than 30 in good health. The chain uses TRBV6-5 and TRBJ2-3, with 8 bases that match TRBD2. Sequenced input: naive CD8+ T cells sorted from blood. CDR3 in DNA: TGTGCCAGCAGATTACTCAGCGGGAGAAAAGATACGCAGTATTTT. It encodes CASRLLSGRKDTQYF.